These 26 T cell receptor beta chains originate from one sample sequenced in a study of beta chain features in type 1 diabetes. The whole isolated RNA underwent reverse transcription, so sequencing captured expressed TCRB transcripts. Profiling relied on immunoSEQ multiplex PCR, and the TCRdb table lists in-frame clones only, not all of them. The data hold a few hundred thousand clones, with about 18% observed a single time. The sequenced material came from naive CD4+ T cells from blood. The receptors originated from a young woman in good health.

The chain has TRBV7-9 and TRBJ2-4; D possibly corresponds to TRBD2 (6 bases). CDR3 size: 14 residues. V dropped 1 base and J dropped 7 bases, with 11 bases sitting between them. CDR1 is SEHNR, CDR2 FQNEAQ, per germline (reference sequence). The CDR3 sequence is CASSLGGDSNIQYF. The CDR3 nucleotides read TGTGCCAGCAGCTTAGGAGGGGACTCGAACATTCAGTACTTC.

Note on this clone: Within the sample, other DNA sequences also encode this same CDR3. J is TRBJ2-3 and V is TRBV20-1; D call uncertain. Germline lookup yields CDR1 DFQATT and CDR2 SNEGSKA (reference sequence). The CDR3 loop spans 11 amino acids. The germline V and J ends were trimmed by 1 base and 5 bases, with 4 bases remaining between them. CDR3 residues: CSARGGDTQYF. CDR3 bases: TGCAGTGCTAGAGGAGGAGATACGCAGTATTTT.

The rearrangement joins TRBV4-1 to TRBJ1-5, with 8 positions matching TRBD1. The CDR3 totals 15 residues. Germline assignment: CDR1 MGHRA and CDR2 YSYEKL. Losses at the gene ends were 4 bases for V and 3 bases for J; bases not matched to a gene: 5. The CDR3 sequence is CASSRGTGVNQPQHF. CDR3 DNA: TGCGCCAGCAGCCGCGGGACAGGCGTCAATCAGCCCCAGCATTTT.

V gene TRBV29-1 combines with J gene TRBJ1-1, with D unresolved. The germline CDR1 and CDR2 sequences are SQVTM and ANQGSEA. Deletions cut 3 bases from V and 0 bases from J, with 8 bases between. There are 13 residues in the CDR3. In DNA, the CDR3 is TGCAGCGTTGAGAGGCAGATGAACACTGAAGCTTTCTTT. This codes for CSVERQMNTEAFF.

This clone was counted a few times. The chain uses TRBV11-2 and TRBJ2-4; 9 bases agree with TRBD1. Looked up from germline, CDR1 is SGHAT and CDR2 is FQNNGV. With V trimmed by 1 base and J by 4 bases, 8 bases remained unmatched. CDR3 length: 17 residues. CDR3: CASSLVLTGGSKNIQYF. In nucleotides, the CDR3 is TGTGCCAGCAGCTTAGTACTGACAGGGGGTAGTAAAAACATTCAGTACTTC. Combining the CDR3 with reference TRBV11-2 and TRBJ2-4 gives the whole variable domain EAGVAQSPRYKIIEKRQSVAFWCNPISGHATLYWYQQILGQGPKLLIQFQNNGVVDDSQLPKDRFSAERLKGVDSTLKIQPAKLEDSAVYLCASSLVLTGGSKNIQYFGAGTRLSVL.

DNA for the CDR3: TGTGCCAGCAGCTTAGGGGCAGGGGCGCCCACTGAAGCTTTCTTT. The encoded protein is CASSLGAGAPTEAFF. The chain links TRBV7-2 to TRBJ1-1, with D tentatively TRBD1 (6 bases). Germline loops: CDR1 SGHTA, CDR2 FQGNSA. V shed 1 base and J shed 4 bases, with 13 bases lying between them. The CDR3 extends over 15 amino acids.

The chain has TRBV6-6 and TRBJ2-1; 7 bases match TRBD1. The CDR3 is 13 residues long. Germline-derived CDR1 and CDR2 are MNHNY and SVGAGI (reference sequence). V lost 6 bases, J lost 9 bases, and 8 bases stayed unmatched. The CDR3 loop reads CASSQQGSSEQFF. CDR3 sequence (DNA): TGTGCCAGCAGCCAACAGGGGAGTAGTGAGCAGTTCTTC.

J is TRBJ1-1 and V is TRBV5-6; D perhaps matches TRBD1 (5 bases). The V and J ends lost 6 bases and 4 bases respectively, with 13 bases between them. Germline CDR1 reads SGHDT; CDR2 reads YYEEEE. This CDR3 region has 13 residues. The CDR3 DNA is TGTGCCAGCAACCCCACAGGAGTCACTGAAGCTTTCTTT. Translated, it gives CASNPTGVTEAFF.

A few counts support this clone. V gene TRBV12-5 combines with J gene TRBJ2-2; no definite D call. This CDR3 is 14 amino acids long. The ends were cut back, 4 bases at V and 3 bases at J, with 9 bases in the middle. Germline CDR1 LGHNT, CDR2 FRNRAP. The CDR3 nucleotides read TGTGCTAGTGGTTCCAAGACTCACACCGGGGAGCTGTTTTTT. Residues: CASGSKTHTGELFF.

The chain recombines TRBV7-2 with TRBJ2-3, with 8 bases aligning to TRBD1. Trimming at V came to 1 base and at J to 14 bases, leaving 8 bases not matched to a gene. CDR1 is SGHTA, CDR2 FQGNSA, per germline. The CDR3 loop spans 13 amino acids. The CDR3 bases are TGTGCCAGCAGCTTAGGGTGGGACAGGCCACGGTATTTT. It encodes CASSLGWDRPRYF.

The chain recombines TRBV4-3 with TRBJ2-3, with 7 bases lining up with TRBD1. The CDR3 runs 16 residues. V shed 4 bases and J 2 bases; nucleotides not matched to a gene: 9. Germline assignment: CDR1 LGHNA and CDR2 YSLEER. The CDR3 DNA is TGCGCCAGCAGCCCCCATACAGGGGTCCCCACAGATACGCAGTATTTT. Translated: CASSPHTGVPTDTQYF.

In its sample, this clone was seen a few times. The chain has TRBV7-9 and TRBJ2-5; TRBD1 matches 7 bases. CDR3 length equals 14 residues. Germline CDR1 SEHNR, CDR2 FQNEAQ (reference sequence). V lost 8 bases and J lost 0; bases outside the gene matches: 6. In DNA form, the CDR3 reads TGTGCCAGCCGGCAGGGGGAGAACCAAGAGACCCAGTACTTC. The encoded protein is CASRQGENQETQYF.

This clone occurred a few times. This rearrangement joins TRBV25-1 to TRBJ2-1, with 8 bases identical to TRBD1. The junction had 4 bases not matched to a gene; V was cut back by 4 bases and J by 8 bases. The germline gives CDR1 MGHDK, CDR2 SYGVNS. The CDR3 consists of 13 residues. CDR3 nucleotides: TGTGCCAGCAGTGGGACAGGGAAAGATGAGCAGTTCTTC. Its protein is CASSGTGKDEQFF.

The chain employs TRBV9 and TRBJ2-5; 13 bases map to TRBD2. There are 16 residues in the CDR3. CDR1 and CDR2 from the germline V gene are SGDLS and YYNGEE. V lost 3 bases to trimming and J lost 1 base; unmatched junction nucleotides: 3. In DNA form, the CDR3 reads TGTGCCAGCAGCGCGACTAGCGGGAGGCCCCAAGAGACCCAGTACTTC. It translates to CASSATSGRPQETQYF.

J is TRBJ2-1 and V is TRBV5-1; TRBD2 is a possible D gene (6 bases). This CDR3 has 15 amino acids. Trimming took 3 bases from V and 9 from J, leaving 19 bases between them. Germline assignment: CDR1 SGHRS and CDR2 YFSETQ. The CDR3 DNA sequence: TGCGCCAGCAGCTGGGGAGGCGGGATCATCAGTGAGCAGTTCTTC. Amino acid sequence: CASSWGGGIISEQFF.

This chain uses TRBV9 with TRBJ2-3, with 7 bases that match TRBD2. Trimming cost V 0 bases and J 5 bases; bases outside gene matches: 0. CDR1 and CDR2 (germline): SGDLS, YYNGEE. This CDR3 spans 13 amino acids. The CDR3 is CASSVGGGDTQYF. In nucleotides, the CDR3 is TGTGCCAGCAGCGTAGGGGGGGGAGATACGCAGTATTTT.

The chain joins TRBV5-1 to TRBJ2-1, with 10 nucleotides matching TRBD2. Trimming at V came to 2 bases and at J to 12 bases, leaving 14 bases not matched to a gene. Germline assignment: CDR1 SGHRS and CDR2 YFSETQ. This CDR3 has 16 residues. The CDR3 DNA sequence: TGCGCCAGCAGCTTTGAAGGATCTAGCGGGAGAATGATGCAGTTCTTC. Amino acid sequence: CASSFEGSSGRMMQFF.

In this sample, this clone turned up a few times. The V gene is TRBV25-1, the J gene TRBJ1-5, with 7 bases fitting TRBD1. With V trimmed by 2 bases and J by 2 bases, 3 bases remained unmatched. Germline loops: CDR1 MGHDK, CDR2 SYGVNS. The CDR3 covers 15 residues. The CDR3 DNA reads as TGTGCCAGCAGTGAAGGGGGGACAGGCAATCAGCCCCAGCATTTT. Amino acids: CASSEGGTGNQPQHF.

This clone was counted between two and nine times. The CDR3: CASRNPAGNQPQHF. The CDR3 DNA follows: TGTGCCAGTAGAAACCCGGCGGGGAATCAGCCCCAGCATTTT. J is TRBJ1-5 and V is TRBV19; D is ambiguous. This CDR3 comprises 14 residues. Germline lookup yields CDR1 LNHDA and CDR2 SQIVND (reference sequence). V was pared by 6 bases and J by 4 bases, with 13 bases between.

This clone was observed a few times. The chain uses TRBV5-1 and TRBJ2-2; D gene ambiguous. Germline lookup yields CDR1 SGHRS and CDR2 YFSETQ. Trimming removed 0 bases at V and 5 bases at J, with 8 bases between. The CDR3 consists of 14 residues. The CDR3 DNA sequence: TGCGCCAGCAGCTTGGCGGAGTTGACCGGGGAGCTGTTTTTT. Its translation: CASSLAELTGELFF.

CDR3 residues: CASSFLGQNEQFF. The CDR3, as DNA: TGTGCCAGCAGTTTTCTTGGACAGAATGAGCAGTTCTTC. The gene calls are TRBV6-5 and TRBJ2-1, with D perhaps TRBD1 (6 bases). The CDR3 length is 13 residues. Trimming shortened V by 4 bases and J by 7 bases, and 11 bases separated the two germline ends. Germline V gene data show CDR1 as MNHEY and CDR2 as SVGAGI.

The gene calls are TRBV15 and TRBJ2-1; 8 positions match TRBD2. This CDR3 is built from 14 residues. Germline lookup yields CDR1 LNHNV and CDR2 YYDKDF (reference sequence). This chain's CDR3 is CAASGGSLYNEQFF. DNA for the CDR3: TGTGCTGCCTCGGGAGGGAGTCTCTACAATGAGCAGTTCTTC.

This chain uses TRBV6-6 with TRBJ1-2, with D tentatively TRBD1 (6 bases). V dropped 2 bases and J dropped 6 bases, with 10 bases sitting between them. The germline V gene encodes CDR1 MNHNY and CDR2 SVGAGI (reference sequence). The CDR3 has 13 residues. For the CDR3, the DNA is TGTGCCAGCAGTTACAGGGGGAGAAATGGCTACACCTTC. Its translation is CASSYRGRNGYTF.

The V and J genes are TRBV4-2 and TRBJ1-1; possibly TRBD1 for D (5 bases). The V and J ends lost 3 bases and 1 base respectively, with 18 bases between them. The CDR3 covers 17 residues. From germline, CDR1 is LGHNA and CDR2 YNFKEQ. The CDR3 DNA sequence: TGTGCCAGCAGCCATCCCTCCGTGGGGCAGGCGAACACTGAAGCTTTCTTT. This sequence encodes CASSHPSVGQANTEAFF.

This clone occurred a few times. The chain employs TRBV6-6 and TRBJ2-7, with 9 nucleotides matching TRBD1. Germline trimming cut 4 bases from V and 5 bases from J; bases unmatched to any gene: 9. CDR1 and CDR2 (germline): MNHNY, SVGAGI (reference sequence). This CDR3 is 15 amino acids long. The CDR3 sequence is CASSFTGQGFNEQYF. The CDR3 DNA reads TGTGCCAGCAGTTTTACGGGACAGGGTTTCAACGAGCAGTACTTC.

The chain uses TRBV29-1 and TRBJ1-1; a possible D gene is TRBD1 (6 bases). Trimming took 6 bases from V and 1 from J, leaving 9 bases between them. The CDR3 is 12 amino acids. Germline V gene sequence: CDR1 SQVTM, CDR2 ANQGSEA. The CDR3 region is CSVGHANTEAFF. In DNA, the CDR3 is TGCAGCGTGGGACACGCGAACACTGAAGCTTTCTTT.